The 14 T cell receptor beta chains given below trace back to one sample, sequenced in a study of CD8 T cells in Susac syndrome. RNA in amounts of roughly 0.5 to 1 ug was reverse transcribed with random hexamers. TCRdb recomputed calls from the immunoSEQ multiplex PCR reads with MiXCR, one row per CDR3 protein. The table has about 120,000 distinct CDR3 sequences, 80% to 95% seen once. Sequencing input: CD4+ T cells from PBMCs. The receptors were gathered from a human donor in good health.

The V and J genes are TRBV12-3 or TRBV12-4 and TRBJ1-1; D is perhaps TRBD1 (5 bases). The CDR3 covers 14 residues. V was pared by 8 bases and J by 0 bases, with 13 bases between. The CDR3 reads CASGRRVMNTEAFF. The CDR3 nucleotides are TGTGCCAGCGGCCGCAGGGTGATGAACACTGAAGCTTTCTTT.

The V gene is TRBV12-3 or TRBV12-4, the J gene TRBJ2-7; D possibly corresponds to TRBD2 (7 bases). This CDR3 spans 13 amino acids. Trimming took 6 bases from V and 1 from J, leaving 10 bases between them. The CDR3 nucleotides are TGTGCCAGCAGGAGGGGGGGTTCCTACGAGCAGTACTTC. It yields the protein CASRRGGSYEQYF.

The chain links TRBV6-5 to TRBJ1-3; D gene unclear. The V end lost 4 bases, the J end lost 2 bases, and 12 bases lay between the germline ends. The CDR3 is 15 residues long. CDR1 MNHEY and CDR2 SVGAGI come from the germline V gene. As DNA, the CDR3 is TGTGCCAGCAGTTGGACTCGGGTTCCTGGAAACACCATATATTTT. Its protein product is CASSWTRVPGNTIYF.

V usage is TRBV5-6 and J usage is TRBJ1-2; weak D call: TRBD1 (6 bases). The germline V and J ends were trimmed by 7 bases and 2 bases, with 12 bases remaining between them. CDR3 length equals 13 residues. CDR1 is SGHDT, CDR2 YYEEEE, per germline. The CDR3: CASGEGVNYGYTF. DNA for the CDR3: TGTGCCAGCGGCGAGGGGGTAAACTATGGCTACACCTTC.

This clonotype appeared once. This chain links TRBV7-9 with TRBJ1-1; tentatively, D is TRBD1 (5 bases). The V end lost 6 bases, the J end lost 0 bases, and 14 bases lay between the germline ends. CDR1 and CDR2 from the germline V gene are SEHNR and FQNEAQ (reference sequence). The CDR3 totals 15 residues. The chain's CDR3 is CASSEGSVVNTEAFF. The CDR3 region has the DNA TGTGCCAGCAGTGAGGGGTCCGTGGTGAACACTGAAGCTTTCTTT.

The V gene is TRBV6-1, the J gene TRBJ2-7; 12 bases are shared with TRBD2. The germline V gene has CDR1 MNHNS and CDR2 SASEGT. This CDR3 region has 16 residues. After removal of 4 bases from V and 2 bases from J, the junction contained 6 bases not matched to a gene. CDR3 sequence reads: CASSVTSGGRTYEQYF. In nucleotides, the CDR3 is TGTGCCAGCAGTGTGACTAGCGGGGGACGAACCTACGAGCAGTACTTC.

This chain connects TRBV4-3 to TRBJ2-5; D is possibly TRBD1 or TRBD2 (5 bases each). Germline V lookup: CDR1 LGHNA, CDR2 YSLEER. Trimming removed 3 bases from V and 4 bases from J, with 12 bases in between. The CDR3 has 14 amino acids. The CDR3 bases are TGCGCCAGCAGCCAGGATACCGGGACAGAGACCCAGTACTTC. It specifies CASSQDTGTETQYF.

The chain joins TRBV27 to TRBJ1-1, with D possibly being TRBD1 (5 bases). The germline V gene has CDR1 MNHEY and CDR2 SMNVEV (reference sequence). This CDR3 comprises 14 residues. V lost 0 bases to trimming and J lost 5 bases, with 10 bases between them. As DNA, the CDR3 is TGTGCCAGCAGTTTATCGGGGGGAGTTACTGAAGCTTTCTTT. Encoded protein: CASSLSGGVTEAFF.

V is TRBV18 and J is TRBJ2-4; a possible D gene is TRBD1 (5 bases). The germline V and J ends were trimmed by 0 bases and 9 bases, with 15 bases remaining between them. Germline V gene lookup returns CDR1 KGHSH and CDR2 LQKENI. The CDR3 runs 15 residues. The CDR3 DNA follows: TGTGCCAGCTCACCACCGGTCCAGGGCGGTGTCATTCAGTACTTC. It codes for CASSPPVQGGVIQYF.

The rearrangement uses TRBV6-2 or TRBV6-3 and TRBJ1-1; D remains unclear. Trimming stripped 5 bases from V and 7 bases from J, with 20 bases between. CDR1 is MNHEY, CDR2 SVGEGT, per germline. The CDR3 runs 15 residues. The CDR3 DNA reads TGTGCCAGCAGTCAATCTCCGGGTCAGATTAATGAAGCTTTCTTT. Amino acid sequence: CASSQSPGQINEAFF.

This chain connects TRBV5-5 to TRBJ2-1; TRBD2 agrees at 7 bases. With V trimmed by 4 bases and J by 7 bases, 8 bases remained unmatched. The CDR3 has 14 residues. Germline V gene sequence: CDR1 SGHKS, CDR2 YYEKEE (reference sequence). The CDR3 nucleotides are TGTGCCAGCAGCGCCCTGTCTAGCGGAAATGAGCAGTTCTTC. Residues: CASSALSSGNEQFF.

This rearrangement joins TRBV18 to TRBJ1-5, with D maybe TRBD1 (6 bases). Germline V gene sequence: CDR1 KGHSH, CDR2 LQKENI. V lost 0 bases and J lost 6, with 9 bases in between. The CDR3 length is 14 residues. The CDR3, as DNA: TGTGCCAGCTCACCACCCGGGACATTTCAGCCCCAGCATTTT. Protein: CASSPPGTFQPQHF.

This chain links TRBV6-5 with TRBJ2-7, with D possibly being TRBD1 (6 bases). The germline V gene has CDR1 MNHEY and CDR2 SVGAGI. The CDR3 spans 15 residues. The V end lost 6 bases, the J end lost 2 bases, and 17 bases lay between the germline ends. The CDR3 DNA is TGTGCCAGCAGGGTTCAAACAGGGATTCCCTACGAGCAGTACTTC. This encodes CASRVQTGIPYEQYF.

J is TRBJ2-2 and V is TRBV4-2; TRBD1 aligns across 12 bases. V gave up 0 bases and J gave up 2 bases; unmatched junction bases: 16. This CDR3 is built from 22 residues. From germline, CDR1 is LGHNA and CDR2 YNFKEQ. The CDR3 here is CASSQDPIPSGTGGANTGELFF. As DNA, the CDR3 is TGTGCCAGCAGCCAAGATCCTATTCCCTCCGGGACAGGGGGCGCTAACACCGGGGAGCTGTTTTTT.